This TCR beta chain was documented in a study of T cell clonality in common variable immunodeficiency. No CVID subject was ill or on immunomodulatory drugs when sampled. Profiled with immunoSEQ multiplex PCR; TCRdb holds only in-frame clones, not every one. This sample carries about 26,000 clones and no singletons, and more than 3.5% goes to the top ten. This clone was picked up a small number of times. Its cognate antigen is unknown. The CDR3 extends 3 residues past the end of the read, so its final part is completed from the germline J gene. The germline CDR1 and CDR2 sequences are SGHRS and YFSETQ. After removal of 4 bases from V and 4 bases from J, the junction contained 10 bases not matched to a gene. The length of the CDR3 is 15 residues. Study-wide results and limits: Common variable immunodeficiency TCR beta sequences reportedly had fewer deletions and N-nucleotide insertions.

Sequenced input: peripheral blood mononuclear cells. This TCR derives from a human donor with common variable immunodeficiency. This rearrangement joins TRBV5-1 to TRBJ1-1; 7 nucleotides agree with TRBD1. The sequenced part of the CDR3 DNA is TGCGCCAGCAGCGCGAGCCTACAGGGGTCCACTGAA. This translates into CASSASLQGSTE. The complete CDR3 reads CASSASLQGSTEAFF.